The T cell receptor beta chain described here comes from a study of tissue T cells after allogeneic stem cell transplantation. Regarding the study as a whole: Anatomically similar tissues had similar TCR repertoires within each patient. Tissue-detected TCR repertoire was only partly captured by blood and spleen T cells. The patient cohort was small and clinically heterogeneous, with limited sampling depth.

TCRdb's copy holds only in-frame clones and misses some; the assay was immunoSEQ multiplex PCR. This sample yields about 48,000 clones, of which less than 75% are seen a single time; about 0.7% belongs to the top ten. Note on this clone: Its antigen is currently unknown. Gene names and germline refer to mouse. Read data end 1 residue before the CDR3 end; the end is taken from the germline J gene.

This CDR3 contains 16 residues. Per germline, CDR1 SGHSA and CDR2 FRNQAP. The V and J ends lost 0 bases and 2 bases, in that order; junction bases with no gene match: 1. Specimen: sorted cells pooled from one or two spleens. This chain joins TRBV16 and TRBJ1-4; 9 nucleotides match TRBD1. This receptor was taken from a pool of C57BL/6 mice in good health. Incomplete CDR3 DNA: TGTGCAAGCAGCTTAGATACAGGGGGCTCCAACGAAAGATTATTT. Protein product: CASSLDTGGSNERLF. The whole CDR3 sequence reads CASSLDTGGSNERLFF.